This T cell receptor beta chain was retrieved from a study of CD8+ T cells in alopecia areata. Extracted RNA was reverse transcribed into cDNA, the sequencing template. Using immunoSEQ multiplex PCR, the repertoire was profiled, and TCRdb retains in-frame clones only, with some absent. Among about 170,000 clones, 65% to 75% were seen once, and the ten largest hold approximately 10%. Broader study findings: Resident alphabeta T cells of normal skin are also sequenced in scalp samples.

V lost 6 bases and J 10 bases, leaving 19 bases between the germline ends. The CDR3 has 14 amino acids. Germline assignment: CDR1 LNHNV and CDR2 YYDKDF (reference sequence). A word on this clone: The antigen is undetermined.

This receptor was identified in a human donor with alopecia areata. The V and J genes are TRBV15 and TRBJ2-1; D is ambiguous. Sequences were derived from CD8+ T cells sorted from blood, sampled at week 0. CDR3 region: CATSTNPVNTEQFF. The CDR3 DNA reads as TGTGCCACCAGTACCAATCCCGTGAATACGGAGCAGTTCTTC. Looking up the rest from reference TRBV15 and TRBJ2-1 gives the full variable domain: DAMVIQNPRYQVTQFGKPVTLSCSQTLNHNVMYWYQQKSSQAPKLLFHYYDKDFNNEADTPDNFQSRRPNTSFCFLDIRSPGLGDTAMYLCATSTNPVNTEQFFGPGTRLTVL.